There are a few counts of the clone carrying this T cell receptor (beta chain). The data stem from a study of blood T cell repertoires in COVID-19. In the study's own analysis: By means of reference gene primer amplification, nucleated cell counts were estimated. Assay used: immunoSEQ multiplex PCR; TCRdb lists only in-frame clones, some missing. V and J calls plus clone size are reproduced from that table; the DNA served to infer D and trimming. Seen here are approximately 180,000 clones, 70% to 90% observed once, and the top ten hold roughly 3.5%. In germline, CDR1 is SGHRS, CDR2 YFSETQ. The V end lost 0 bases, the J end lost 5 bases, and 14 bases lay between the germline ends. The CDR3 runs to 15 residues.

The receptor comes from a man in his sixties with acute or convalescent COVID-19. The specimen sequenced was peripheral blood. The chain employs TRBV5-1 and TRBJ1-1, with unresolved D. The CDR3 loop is CASSLAPAEGTEAFF. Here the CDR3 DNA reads TGCGCCAGCAGCTTGGCCCCAGCGGAAGGTACTGAAGCTTTCTTT.